This entry lists 21 T cell receptor beta chains sequenced from one sample in a study of shared clonotypes between healthy human individuals. Assay: immunoSEQ multiplex PCR; the TCRdb copy retains only in-frame clones and omits some. The table has around 1,100,000 clones, 70% to 85% seen once. Sequenced sample: memory CD4+ T cells from PBMCs. The subset: CD45RA-negative fraction. The receptor set was obtained from a man younger than 30 in good health. Some clones in this sample may be carry-over from other donors' samples.

The genes are TRBV5-1 and TRBJ1-1; D might be TRBD1 (6 bases). Deletions cut 0 bases from V and 2 bases from J, with 11 bases between. Germline CDR1 SGHRS, CDR2 YFSETQ. There are 15 residues in the CDR3. Here the CDR3 reads CASSLGQVINTEAFF. CDR3 in DNA: TGCGCCAGCAGCTTGGGACAGGTCATAAACACTGAAGCTTTCTTT.

V is TRBV7-9 and J is TRBJ2-4; D remains unclear. Trimming removed 3 bases at V and 0 bases at J, with 6 bases between. The CDR3 loop spans 14 amino acids. Germline loops: CDR1 SEHNR, CDR2 FQNEAQ (reference sequence). CDR3 bases: TGTGCCAGCAGCTTGGACCTAGCCAAAAACATTCAGTACTTC. Amino acids: CASSLDLAKNIQYF.

The chain joins TRBV20-1 to TRBJ2-7; the match to TRBD1 covers 7 bases. J lost 5 bases, V lost 8 bases, and 6 bases had no gene match. CDR1 DFQATT and CDR2 SNEGSKA come from the germline V gene (reference sequence). The CDR3 is 11 residues long. CDR3 nucleotides: TGCAGTCCCCTGGACAGGAACGAGCAGTACTTC. It codes for CSPLDRNEQYF.

V usage is TRBV15 and J usage is TRBJ2-7; 8 nucleotides match TRBD1. After removal of 2 bases from V and 3 bases from J, the junction contained 6 bases not matched to a gene. This CDR3 spans 15 amino acids. Germline loops: CDR1 LNHNV, CDR2 YYDKDF (reference sequence). For the CDR3, the DNA is TGTGCCACCAGCAGATTGGACAGGGACTTCTACGAGCAGTACTTC. Encoded protein: CATSRLDRDFYEQYF. Together with reference TRBV15 and TRBJ2-7, the CDR3 gives the full variable domain: DAMVIQNPRYQVTQFGKPVTLSCSQTLNHNVMYWYQQKSSQAPKLLFHYYDKDFNNEADTPDNFQSRRPNTSFCFLDIRSPGLGDTAMYLCATSRLDRDFYEQYFGPGTRLTVT.

This chain joins TRBV5-1 and TRBJ2-2, with 7 bases fitting TRBD1. The CDR3 totals 16 residues. V trimming: 1 base; J trimming: 1 base; junction bases outside the gene matches: 4. Per the germline V gene, CDR1 is SGHRS and CDR2 is YFSETQ. CDR3 residues: CASSLSGTVNTGELFF. The CDR3 DNA sequence: TGCGCCAGCAGCTTGTCTGGGACAGTGAACACCGGGGAGCTGTTTTTT.

J is TRBJ2-2 and V is TRBV6-1; D perhaps matches TRBD2 (7 bases). The V end lost 11 bases, the J end lost 3 bases, and 19 bases lay between the germline ends. The germline V gene has CDR1 MNHNS and CDR2 SASEGT. The CDR3 loop spans 15 amino acids. The CDR3 DNA is TGTGCCCTAGGGGGGGCTCAGCTGCACACCGGGGAGCTGTTTTTT. Protein: CALGGAQLHTGELFF.

This chain connects TRBV4-2 to TRBJ2-5; D not resolved. Germline CDR1 and CDR2: LGHNA and YNFKEQ. The CDR3 is made up of 17 amino acids. Trimming pared 4 bases from V and 0 bases from J, leaving 18 bases between. CDR3 in amino acids: CASSLRYSTGYQETQYF. The CDR3 coding sequence is TGTGCCAGCAGCCTACGCTACTCCACTGGGTACCAAGAGACCCAGTACTTC.

The rearrangement links TRBV7-3 to TRBJ2-7, with a tentative D call TRBD1 (6 bases). Germline assignment: CDR1 SGHTA and CDR2 FQGTGA. Trimming shortened V by 2 bases and J by 7 bases, and 15 bases separated the two germline ends. This CDR3 has 14 residues. The CDR3 here is CASSLGTPPTEQYF. CDR3 coding DNA: TGTGCCAGCAGCTTAGGGACACCACCTACGGAGCAGTACTTC.

This clone was detected once. CDR3 nucleotide sequence: TGCGCCAGCAGTGAGCCGGACCGCGAGCAGTACTTC. Translation: CASSEPDREQYF. The chain has TRBV10-2 and TRBJ2-5, with D hard to call. The J call is uncertain, as TRBJ2-7 better fits the DNA end. The CDR3 extends over 12 amino acids. The germline V gene encodes CDR1 WSHSY and CDR2 SAAADI.

The chain couples TRBV28 to TRBJ1-1; 9 bases are a match to TRBD1. Unmatched junction bases numbered 7, after V lost 4 bases and J lost 1 base. The CDR3 length is 16 residues. Germline assignment: CDR1 MDHEN and CDR2 SYDVKM. The CDR3 loop reads CASSSPRQGGNTEAFF. Written as DNA, the CDR3 is TGTGCCAGCAGTTCCCCAAGACAGGGGGGGAACACTGAAGCTTTCTTT.

The chain uses TRBV29-1 and TRBJ1-4; the match to TRBD1 covers 9 bases. There are 14 residues in the CDR3. After removal of 5 bases from V and 6 bases from J, the junction contained 7 bases not matched to a gene. Germline CDR1 reads SQVTM; CDR2 reads ANQGSEA. CDR3 amino acids: CSVYPGQGHEKLFF. DNA of the CDR3: TGCAGCGTTTACCCGGGACAGGGACATGAAAAACTGTTTTTT.

V gene TRBV27 combines with J gene TRBJ2-2, with D uncertain. This CDR3 comprises 12 residues. The germline gives CDR1 MNHEY, CDR2 SMNVEV (reference sequence). Trimming pared 5 bases from V and 1 base from J, leaving 2 bases between. CDR3 nucleotide sequence: TGTGCCAGCAGTCAGAACACCGGGGAGCTGTTTTTT. Protein sequence: CASSQNTGELFF.

V usage is TRBV5-6 and J usage is TRBJ2-1; possible D gene TRBD2, 6 bases. With 4 bases removed from V and 7 bases from J, the gap between germline ends came to 12 bases. Germline CDR1 reads SGHDT; CDR2 reads YYEEEE. CDR3 length: 13 residues. CDR3: CASSTGGKNEQFF. The CDR3 nucleotides read TGTGCCAGCAGCACCGGGGGTAAGAATGAGCAGTTCTTC. Looking up the rest from reference TRBV5-6 and TRBJ2-1 gives the full variable domain: DAGVTQSPTHLIKTRGQQVTLRCSPKSGHDTVSWYQQALGQGPQFIFQYYEEEERQRGNFPDRFSGHQFPNYSSELNVNALLLGDSALYLCASSTGGKNEQFFGPGTRLTVL.

The chain combines TRBV5-8 with TRBJ2-3; a possible D gene is TRBD2 (6 bases). Germline values: CDR1 SGHTS, CDR2 YDEGEE. The length of the CDR3 is 16 residues. Trimming pared 4 bases from V and 2 bases from J, leaving 17 bases between. The CDR3 here is CASSLLGGVDTDTQYF. DNA for the CDR3: TGTGCCAGCAGCCTTCTTGGCGGGGTCGACACAGATACGCAGTATTTT.

V is TRBV4-3 and J is TRBJ2-3; D is perhaps TRBD1 or TRBD2 (5 bases each). Trimming cost V 8 bases and J 3 bases, with 18 bases left between them. CDR1 and CDR2 from the germline V gene are LGHNA and YSLEER. The CDR3 runs 15 residues. CDR3 coding DNA: TGCGCCAGCGGAACTGGACCCGGGGCTACAGATACGCAGTATTTT. It codes for CASGTGPGATDTQYF.

This chain connects TRBV11-1 to TRBJ2-7; no clear D gene. This CDR3 is 13 amino acids long. V lost 3 bases and J 2 bases, leaving 8 bases between the germline ends. Germline V gives CDR1 SGHAT, CDR2 FQDESV (reference sequence). The CDR3 DNA is TGTGCCAGCAGCTTCGGACGCACCTACGAGCAGTACTTC. Its protein is CASSFGRTYEQYF.

This clone was seen a single time. The CDR3 loop reads CASSLEIAGGQKTQYF. The CDR3 DNA is TGCGCCAGCAGCTTGGAGATAGCGGGAGGCCAGAAGACCCAGTACTTC. The chain carries TRBV5-1 and TRBJ2-5; TRBD2 agrees at 10 bases. Germline CDR1 is SGHRS and CDR2 is YFSETQ. J was trimmed by 6 bases and V by 0 bases; bases with no gene match: 8. This CDR3 comprises 16 residues.

The CDR3 DNA is TGTGCCAGCAGCCCTGGACAGGGGGCGCTTGCCTTCTATGGCTACACCTTC. Protein: CASSPGQGALAFYGYTF. The V gene is TRBV5-4, the J gene TRBJ1-2; 11 nucleotides line up with TRBD1. V lost 4 bases and J lost 4; bases outside the gene matches: 12. Per the germline V gene, CDR1 is SGHNT and CDR2 is YYREEE (reference sequence). This CDR3 comprises 17 residues. Complete variable domain (other parts from reference TRBV5-4 and TRBJ1-2): ETGVTQSPTHLIKTRGQQVTLRCSSQSGHNTVSWYQQALGQGPQFIFQYYREEENGRGNFPPRFSGLQFPNYSSELNVNALELDDSALYLCASSPGQGALAFYGYTFGSGTRLTVV.

The chain combines TRBV7-3 with TRBJ2-7, with TRBD2 matching over 8 bases. After removal of 4 bases from V and 3 bases from J, the junction contained 8 bases not matched to a gene. This CDR3 comprises 15 residues. Germline V lookup: CDR1 SGHTA, CDR2 FQGTGA. DNA of the CDR3: TGTGCCAGCAGCTACGTACTAGCGGAACTCTACGAGCAGTACTTC. Protein product: CASSYVLAELYEQYF.

Worth noting for this clone: This specimen includes other DNA sequences encoding the same CDR3. The J gene is TRBJ2-7, the V gene TRBV27; 9 nucleotides line up with TRBD1. J was trimmed by 2 bases and V by 5 bases; bases with no gene match: 4. CDR3 length: 14 residues. CDR1 MNHEY and CDR2 SMNVEV come from the germline V gene (reference sequence). CDR3 loop: CASSTRQGAYEQYF. The CDR3 DNA is TGTGCCAGCAGTACACGACAGGGGGCCTACGAGCAGTACTTC.

This chain links TRBV28 with TRBJ2-1; 7 nucleotides line up with TRBD1. The CDR3 length is 15 residues. V gave up 4 bases and J gave up 6 bases; unmatched junction bases: 9. The germline CDR1 and CDR2 sequences are MDHEN and SYDVKM. DNA of the CDR3: TGTGCCAGCAGTTCGCCAGGGACAGCTATCAATGAGCAGTTCTTC. Translating gives CASSSPGTAINEQFF.